This T cell receptor (beta chain) originates from a study of graft-versus-host responses after intestinal transplantation. Study as a whole: Each patient got anti-thymocyte globulin induction, then tacrolimus and steroids for roughly 3 years.

Profiled with immunoSEQ multiplex PCR; TCRdb holds only in-frame clones, not every one. The table records tens of thousands of clones, 91% of them present only once. CDR3 length: 14 residues. J gave up 4 bases and V 3 bases, and 3 bases lay outside the gene matches. CDR1 is KGHSH, CDR2 LQKENI, per germline. For this clone: Its antigen is undetermined.

The chain carries TRBV18 and TRBJ2-7, with TRBD1 identical over 10 bases. This clonotype was sampled from a human donor who received an intestinal transplant. The specimen was unstimulated CD4+ T cells sorted from spleen or lymph node cells, collected before intestinal transplant. CDR3: CASSPGTGDYEQYF. The CDR3 DNA is TGTGCCAGCTCACCCGGGACAGGGGATTACGAGCAGTACTTC.